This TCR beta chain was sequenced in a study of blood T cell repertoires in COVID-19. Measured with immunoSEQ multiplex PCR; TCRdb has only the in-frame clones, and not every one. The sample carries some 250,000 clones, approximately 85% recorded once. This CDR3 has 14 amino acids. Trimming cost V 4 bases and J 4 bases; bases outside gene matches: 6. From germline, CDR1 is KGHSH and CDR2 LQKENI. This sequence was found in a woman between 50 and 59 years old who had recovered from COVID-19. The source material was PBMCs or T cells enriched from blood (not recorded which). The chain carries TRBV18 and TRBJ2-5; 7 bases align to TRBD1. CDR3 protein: CASSQYRGRETQYF. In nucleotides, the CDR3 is TGTGCCAGCTCACAATACAGGGGAAGAGAGACCCAGTACTTC.